The source of this T cell receptor beta chain is a study of OX40 agonist ivuxolimab in advanced cancers. The CDR3 covers 14 residues. Germline assignment: CDR1 SGHAT and CDR2 FQNNGV. Unmatched junction bases numbered 6, after V lost 3 bases and J lost 6 bases. Clones were sequenced by immunoSEQ multiplex PCR, and TCRdb holds only the in-frame ones, with some missing. Found here are approximately 75,000 clones, under 95% of them singletons; the top ten hold roughly 0.38%. The material sequenced was CD4+ or CD8+ T cells sorted from blood, taken in a trial of the OX40 agonist ivuxolimab. V gene TRBV11-2 combines with J gene TRBJ1-1; TRBD1 aligns across 8 bases. The TCR sequence derives from an adult with an advanced solid tumor such as melanoma, head and neck, liver or kidney cancer. CDR3 sequence reads: CASSFTGGSAEAFF. The CDR3 DNA reads TGTGCCAGCAGCTTTACAGGGGGTAGTGCTGAAGCTTTCTTT.